What follows are 12 T cell receptor beta chains derived from one specimen sequenced in a study of shared clonotypes between healthy human individuals. Here immunoSEQ multiplex PCR was the method, and the copy in TCRdb shows in-frame clones only, minus some. Seen here are over 100,000 clones, approximately 70% observed once, and the top ten hold roughly 23%. Sequences were obtained from memory CD8+ T cells sorted from blood. Stated subset: CD45RO+ cells pooled with CCR7-negative TemRA cells. Receptor source: a woman in her 30s in good health.

The chain couples TRBV4-1 to TRBJ2-7; tentatively, D is TRBD1 or TRBD2 (5 bases each). CDR1 MGHRA and CDR2 YSYEKL come from the germline V gene. The CDR3 extends over 13 amino acids. Trimming removed 1 base from V and 6 bases from J, with 10 bases in between. Written as DNA, the CDR3 is TGCGCCAGCAGCCAAGCTCTAGGGACCGAGCAGTACTTC. As protein: CASSQALGTEQYF.

This clone came up a few times. This chain links TRBV25-1 with TRBJ2-7, with 10 bases matching TRBD2. The germline V gene encodes CDR1 MGHDK and CDR2 SYGVNS. CDR3 size: 16 residues. V shed 8 bases and J 2 bases; nucleotides not matched to a gene: 12. The CDR3 DNA reads as TGTGCCAGCGGGTCGGATCTAGCGGGAGAACCCTACGAGCAGTACTTC. This gives the protein CASGSDLAGEPYEQYF.

V gene TRBV2 combines with J gene TRBJ2-2; TRBD2 matches 11 bases. Germline V gene lookup returns CDR1 SNHLY and CDR2 FYNNEI. With 10 bases clipped from V and 4 bases from J, the junction kept 5 bases outside the gene matches. The CDR3 extends over 14 amino acids. This chain's CDR3 is CATTSGRVTGELFF. CDR3 sequence (DNA): TGTGCCACCACTAGCGGGAGAGTCACCGGGGAGCTGTTTTTT.

The rearrangement links TRBV11-2 to TRBJ1-5; possibly TRBD1 for D (6 bases). The CDR3 has 14 residues. Germline V gives CDR1 SGHAT, CDR2 FQNNGV. Deletions cut 5 bases from V and 6 bases from J, with 14 bases between. CDR3 in amino acids: CASSRPGEGQPQHF. The DNA for the CDR3 is TGTGCCAGCAGCCGACCAGGGGAGGGTCAGCCCCAGCATTTT. The entire variable domain, with the rest obtained from reference TRBV11-2 and TRBJ1-5, is as follows: EAGVAQSPRYKIIEKRQSVAFWCNPISGHATLYWYQQILGQGPKLLIQFQNNGVVDDSQLPKDRFSAERLKGVDSTLKIQPAKLEDSAVYLCASSRPGEGQPQHFGDGTRLSIL.

The chain employs TRBV25-1 and TRBJ2-1; TRBD2 aligns across 10 bases. Germline V CDR1 and CDR2: MGHDK, SYGVNS. The CDR3 contains 16 residues. V lost 3 bases and J lost 6; bases outside the gene matches: 8. CDR3 region: CASSEAQAGGLNEQFF. CDR3 sequence (DNA): TGTGCCAGCAGTGAGGCCCAAGCGGGAGGGCTCAATGAGCAGTTCTTC. Using reference TRBV25-1 and TRBJ2-1 for the parts outside the CDR3, the full variable domain is EADIYQTPRYLVIGTGKKITLECSQTMGHDKMYWYQQDPGMELHLIHYSYGVNSTEKGDLSSESTVSRIRTEHFPLTLESARPSHTSQYLCASSEAQAGGLNEQFFGPGTRLTVL.

This clone has just a few counts. The rearrangement joins TRBV27 to TRBJ2-3, with 9 positions matching TRBD2. Trimming cost V 6 bases and J 7 bases; bases outside gene matches: 14. Germline CDR1 reads MNHEY; CDR2 reads SMNVEV (reference sequence). CDR3 length equals 16 residues. The CDR3 nucleotides are TGTGCCAGCAGCCCCGACGTGAGCGGGAGGACTAATACGCAGTATTTT. Residues: CASSPDVSGRTNTQYF.

V usage is TRBV7-3 and J usage is TRBJ2-7; D possibly matches TRBD1 or TRBD2 (5 bases each). V was clipped by 5 bases and J by 3 bases, with 20 bases between them. The CDR3 runs 16 residues. Germline loops: CDR1 SGHTA, CDR2 FQGTGA. CDR3 in amino acids: CASSHRGLPPFYEQYF. The CDR3 nucleotides are TGTGCCAGCAGCCACCGGGGCCTCCCCCCTTTCTACGAGCAGTACTTC.

The chain carries TRBV6-1 and TRBJ2-3, with D uncertain. The ends were cut back, 6 bases at V and 3 bases at J, with 7 bases in the middle. Germline V gene sequence: CDR1 MNHNS, CDR2 SASEGT. This CDR3 comprises 12 residues. Here the CDR3 reads CASRLRTDTQYF. CDR3 nucleotide sequence: TGTGCCAGCAGACTACGGACAGATACGCAGTATTTT.

The CDR3 DNA is TGTGCCAGCAGTCTACTCCGGGACTCCGCCTACAATGAGCAGTTCTTC. It yields the protein CASSLLRDSAYNEQFF. The chain is built from TRBV2 and TRBJ2-1; perhaps TRBD2 as D (6 bases). Trimming took off 5 bases at V and 2 bases at J, with 16 bases between the two ends. Germline-derived CDR1 and CDR2 are SNHLY and FYNNEI. CDR3 length: 16 amino acids.

This clone was seen ten or more times. This chain uses TRBV6-5 with TRBJ2-1; TRBD2 might be the D (6 bases). The CDR3 contains 15 residues. In germline, CDR1 is MNHEY, CDR2 SVGAGI. The V gene lost 0 bases and the J gene lost 6 bases, with 12 bases spanning the gap. This CDR3 is CASSYSDGSFNEQFF. DNA for the CDR3: TGTGCCAGCAGTTACTCCGACGGGAGTTTCAATGAGCAGTTCTTC.

The genes are TRBV6-5 and TRBJ1-1, with D uncertain. Trimming stripped 3 bases from V and 0 bases from J, with 11 bases between. The CDR3 length is 15 residues. CDR1 is MNHEY and CDR2 is SVGAGI in the germline V gene. CDR3 residues: CASSYYGVLNTEAFF. The CDR3 DNA sequence: TGTGCCAGCAGTTATTATGGTGTCCTGAACACTGAAGCTTTCTTT.

The genes are TRBV6-1 and TRBJ1-6; 8 bases align to TRBD1. This CDR3 is 14 amino acids long. J lost 8 bases, V lost 5 bases, and 5 bases had no gene match. The germline CDR1 and CDR2 sequences are MNHNS and SASEGT. This chain's CDR3 is CASSPDREYSPLHF. The DNA for the CDR3 is TGTGCCAGCAGTCCGGACAGGGAGTATTCACCCCTCCACTTT.